The clone carrying this T cell receptor beta chain was seen a single time. Its antigen is unknown. Every patient experienced relapse after autologous stem cell transplantation, and brentuximab vedotin exposure varied. This CDR3 has 13 residues. V was pared by 5 bases and J by 1 base, with 9 bases between. The germline gives CDR1 MDHEN, CDR2 SYDVKM. The repertoire was sequenced with immunoSEQ multiplex PCR; TCRdb's copy has only in-frame clones and lacks some. The repertoire holds more than 14,000 clones, with about 61% as singletons. The data originate from a study of PD-1 blockade in classical Hodgkin lymphoma. General study points: Complete responders possessed baseline diversity comparable to newly diagnosed patients.

The sequenced sample was peripheral blood mononuclear cells (PBMCs), obtained at baseline. V usage is TRBV28 and J usage is TRBJ2-7, with D possibly TRBD1 on 6 matching bases. This receptor was identified in a human donor with classical Hodgkin lymphoma. The CDR3, as DNA: TGTGCCAGCAGTCTACAGGGATCCTACGAGCAGTACTTC. Its translation is CASSLQGSYEQYF.